These 28 T cell receptor beta chains share one sample of origin, sequenced in a study of shared clonotypes between healthy human individuals. Libraries were prepared by immunoSEQ multiplex PCR; TCRdb keeps only in-frame clonotypes and omits some of them. Seen here are some 490,000 clones, 81% observed once, and the top ten hold over 9.5%. The sample was PBMCs. These receptors originate from a woman aged 40 to 50 in good health. Some clones in this sample may be carry-over from other donors' samples.

J is TRBJ2-5 and V is TRBV27, with 13 bases lining up with TRBD2. The V gene end was trimmed by 5 bases and the J gene end by 4 bases; junction bases not matched to a gene: 7. Germline V gene lookup returns CDR1 MNHEY and CDR2 SMNVEV (reference sequence). CDR3 length equals 16 residues. Written as DNA, the CDR3 is TGTGCCAGCAGTCCCGGGACTAGCGGGAAGCGAGAGACCCAGTACTTC. Encoded protein: CASSPGTSGKRETQYF.

With respect to this clone: Other DNA sequences in this sample translate to the same CDR3. V is TRBV18 and J is TRBJ2-2; tentatively, D is TRBD1 (6 bases). V lost 3 bases and J 2 bases, leaving 7 bases between the germline ends. This CDR3 has 14 residues. Germline V gene sequence: CDR1 KGHSH, CDR2 LQKENI. The CDR3, as DNA: TGTGCCAGCTCACCGGGACAAAACACCGGGGAGCTGTTTTTT. Amino acids: CASSPGQNTGELFF.

The chain has TRBV30 and TRBJ2-7; possibly TRBD2 for D (5 bases). Trimming removed 0 bases from V and 6 bases from J, with 12 bases in between. Germline CDR1 GTSNPN, CDR2 SVGIG (reference sequence). The CDR3 extends over 13 amino acids. The chain's CDR3 is CAWSVNLAGEQYF. CDR3 nucleotide sequence: TGTGCCTGGAGTGTTAATCTAGCAGGCGAGCAGTACTTC.

The rearrangement uses TRBV28 and TRBJ2-5; 13 bases match TRBD2. The CDR3 totals 15 residues. After removal of 5 bases from V and 4 bases from J, the junction contained 4 bases not matched to a gene. CDR1 MDHEN and CDR2 SYDVKM come from the germline V gene. The DNA of the CDR3 is TGTGCCAGCAGTCCCGGGACTAGCGGGACAGAGACCCAGTACTTC. Translated, it gives CASSPGTSGTETQYF.

This chain uses TRBV7-9 with TRBJ1-3; D gene uncertain. Germline CDR1 reads SEHNR; CDR2 reads FQNEAQ (reference sequence). The CDR3 totals 13 residues. V lost 10 bases, J lost 0 bases, and 10 bases lay in between. The CDR3 spells CAIQTSSGNTIYF. Here the CDR3 DNA reads TGTGCCATACAGACTTCCTCTGGAAACACCATATATTTT.

The chain combines TRBV28 with TRBJ1-5, with D uncertain. Trimming took off 8 bases at V and 5 bases at J, with 10 bases between the two ends. The CDR3 totals 12 residues. Germline V gene data show CDR1 as MDHEN and CDR2 as SYDVKM. For the CDR3, the DNA is TGTGCCAGCGACACGACTTATCAGCCCCAGCATTTT. Translated: CASDTTYQPQHF.

A remark on this clone: This is likely an artifact of a read error, given a far larger clone one base away. The chain joins TRBV28 to TRBJ2-5, with 14 bases identical to TRBD2. This CDR3 is 16 amino acids long. CDR1 is MDHEN and CDR2 is SYDVKM in the germline V gene. DNA of the CDR3: TGTGCCAGCAGTCCCGGGACTAGCGGGAGTGTTCAGACCAAGTACTTC. Translated: CASSPGTSGSVQTKYF.

In this sample, this clone turned up many times. Distinct nucleotide sequences in the sample also encode this CDR3. The chain uses TRBV9 and TRBJ2-1, with 7 bases lining up with TRBD2. Germline values: CDR1 SGDLS, CDR2 YYNGEE. The CDR3 runs to 13 residues. With 0 bases clipped from V and 10 bases from J, the junction kept 4 bases outside the gene matches. The CDR3, as DNA: TGTGCCAGCAGCGTAGTAGGAGCGGGAGAGCAGTTCTTC. Protein sequence: CASSVVGAGEQFF.

The rearrangement joins TRBV9 to TRBJ2-5; 14 bases line up with TRBD2. Germline trimming cut 4 bases from V and 2 bases from J; bases unmatched to any gene: 7. Germline CDR1 SGDLS, CDR2 YYNGEE. The CDR3 runs to 17 residues. CDR3 sequence reads: CASSPRTSGRPQETQYF. The CDR3 DNA follows: TGTGCCAGCAGCCCCCGGACTAGCGGGAGGCCTCAAGAGACCCAGTACTTC.

This clone was recorded only once. The chain combines TRBV7-8 with TRBJ2-7; no reliable D call. Looked up from germline, CDR1 is SGHVS and CDR2 is FQNEAQ. The length of the CDR3 is 14 residues. Between the trimmed V and J ends, which lost 5 bases and 7 bases, there was a span of 18 bases. The CDR3 nucleotides read TGTGCCAGCAGCCCGTTCAGGCTACCGCGGGAGCAGTACTTC. This encodes CASSPFRLPREQYF.

This clone was recorded only once. This chain connects TRBV7-9 to TRBJ1-4; TRBD1 agrees at 9 bases. The length of the CDR3 is 14 residues. Germline trimming cut 5 bases from V and 7 bases from J; bases unmatched to any gene: 5. Looked up from germline, CDR1 is SEHNR and CDR2 is FQNEAQ (reference sequence). The CDR3 DNA is TGTGCCAGCAGCCTACAGGGGGCAGGTGAAAAACTGTTTTTT. Translated: CASSLQGAGEKLFF.

This chain joins TRBV7-2 and TRBJ2-5; D remains ambiguous. Gene TRBJ2-7 matches the end of the DNA better, so the J call may be wrong. The CDR3 consists of 11 residues. Germline-derived CDR1 and CDR2 are SGHTA and FQGNSA. The CDR3 loop is CASSRRNEQYF. The DNA for the CDR3 is TGTGCCAGCAGCCGCCGGAACGAGCAGTACTTC.

V usage is TRBV7-8 and J usage is TRBJ2-2; TRBD2 agrees at 9 bases. CDR1 SGHVS and CDR2 FQNEAQ come from the germline V gene. The CDR3 spans 18 residues. The junction had 16 bases not matched to a gene; V was cut back by 5 bases and J by 6 bases. Here the CDR3 reads CASSPRPGREGLAGELFF. The CDR3 region has the DNA TGTGCCAGCAGCCCACGGCCGGGGCGGGAGGGCCTGGCCGGGGAGCTGTTTTTT.

V is TRBV7-3 and J is TRBJ2-2, with 7 bases lining up with TRBD2. V shed 4 bases and J 6 bases; nucleotides not matched to a gene: 11. Germline CDR1 reads SGHTA; CDR2 reads FQGTGA. This CDR3 contains 16 residues. The DNA of the CDR3 is TGTGCCAGCAGCTCCGACTCTCCAGGGAGGGCCGGGGAGCTGTTTTTT. Amino acids: CASSSDSPGRAGELFF.

J is TRBJ2-7 and V is TRBV18, with a tentative D call TRBD1 (5 bases). The germline V gene encodes CDR1 KGHSH and CDR2 LQKENI. V gave up 1 base and J gave up 3 bases, with 10 bases separating them. The CDR3 is made up of 14 amino acids. The CDR3 protein is CASSPLGHNYEQYF. DNA for the CDR3: TGTGCCAGCTCACCACTGGGGCACAACTACGAGCAGTACTTC.

Points on this clone: This likely traces to a read error, being one base from a far larger clone. The gene calls are TRBV27 and TRBJ2-5; 10 nucleotides match TRBD2. The V and J ends lost 6 bases and 4 bases, in that order; junction bases with no gene match: 11. The CDR3 spans 16 residues. Germline CDR1 and CDR2: MNHEY and SMNVEV (reference sequence). The CDR3 reads CASRPPRGLARETQYF. The CDR3, as DNA: TGTGCCAGCAGGCCGCCTAGGGGACTAGCGAGAGAGACCCAGTACTTC.

The rearrangement links TRBV2 to TRBJ1-4; D is undetermined. V was pared by 6 bases and J by 4 bases, with 12 bases between. Germline V gene sequence: CDR1 SNHLY, CDR2 FYNNEI. The CDR3 extends over 14 amino acids. CDR3 amino acids: CASRSDGNNEKLFF. CDR3 nucleotides: TGTGCCAGCAGATCGGACGGGAATAATGAAAAACTGTTTTTT.

This chain connects TRBV28 to TRBJ2-1, with 8 bases identical to TRBD2. CDR3 length: 17 amino acids. The J segment lost 3 bases and the V segment lost 1 base, leaving 8 bases of the junction unmatched. Germline assignment: CDR1 MDHEN and CDR2 SYDVKM. The DNA for the CDR3 is TGTGCCAGCAGTTTATATTCCGGGAGCGGGGGCTACAATGAGCAGTTCTTC. Residues: CASSLYSGSGGYNEQFF.

Only one count was recorded for this clone. A far larger clone differs by one base, so this is likely a read error. The chain is built from TRBV5-1 and TRBJ1-2; TRBD1 is a possible D gene (5 bases). This CDR3 spans 15 amino acids. V dropped 4 bases and J dropped 4 bases, with 17 bases sitting between them. Germline lookup yields CDR1 SGHRS and CDR2 YFSETQ. Here the CDR3 reads CASSHGRAGGYGYTF. The CDR3 nucleotides are TGCGCCAGCAGCCATGGACGGGCCGGGGGCTATGGCTACACCTTC.

The genes are TRBV5-1 and TRBJ2-1; D is unclear. The CDR3 covers 15 residues. The germline V gene has CDR1 SGHRS and CDR2 YFSETQ. V dropped 2 bases and J dropped 9 bases, with 18 bases sitting between them. Here the CDR3 reads CASSLGSPLLVEQFF. CDR3 nucleotides: TGCGCCAGCAGCTTAGGGTCTCCCTTATTGGTTGAGCAGTTCTTC. Full variable domain (outside the CDR3, taken from reference TRBV5-1 and TRBJ2-1): KAGVTQTPRYLIKTRGQQVTLSCSPISGHRSVSWYQQTPGQGLQFLFEYFSETQRNKGNFPGRFSGRQFSNSRSEMNVSTLELGDSALYLCASSLGSPLLVEQFFGPGTRLTVL.

This clone came up once. This chain connects TRBV5-6 to TRBJ2-7; 13 bases are a match to TRBD2. This CDR3 has 15 amino acids. V trimming: 0 bases; J trimming: 3 bases; junction bases outside the gene matches: 0. Germline loops: CDR1 SGHDT, CDR2 YYEEEE. As DNA, the CDR3 is TGTGCCAGCAGCTTGGGACTAGCGGGAGGCTACGAGCAGTACTTC. Translation gives CASSLGLAGGYEQYF. The complete variable domain, with remaining parts taken from reference TRBV5-6 and TRBJ2-7, reads DAGVTQSPTHLIKTRGQQVTLRCSPKSGHDTVSWYQQALGQGPQFIFQYYEEEERQRGNFPDRFSGHQFPNYSSELNVNALLLGDSALYLCASSLGLAGGYEQYFGPGTRLTVT.

The CDR3 protein is CASRRQGAAYEQYF. The CDR3, as DNA: TGTGCCAGCAGAAGACAGGGGGCAGCCTACGAGCAGTACTTC. The V call is TRBV27, the J call TRBJ2-7, with 10 bases matching TRBD1. In germline, CDR1 is MNHEY, CDR2 SMNVEV (reference sequence). CDR3 size: 14 residues. V gave up 6 bases and J gave up 2 bases; unmatched junction bases: 4.

This sequence joins TRBV6-1 and TRBJ1-4; 7 nucleotides match TRBD1. The germline V gene has CDR1 MNHNS and CDR2 SASEGT. V lost 4 bases, J lost 8 bases, and 7 bases stayed unmatched. This CDR3 is built from 14 residues. The CDR3 sequence: CASSVGRGDEKLFF. Written as DNA, the CDR3 is TGTGCCAGCAGTGTGGGCAGGGGGGACGAAAAACTGTTTTTT.

This chain links TRBV6-5 with TRBJ2-5; the match to TRBD1 covers 7 bases. J lost 2 bases, V lost 5 bases, and 2 bases had no gene match. This CDR3 has 13 amino acids. CDR1 and CDR2 (germline): MNHEY, SVGAGI. CDR3 in amino acids: CASSRDRQETQYF. The CDR3 nucleotides read TGTGCCAGCAGTCGGGACAGACAAGAGACCCAGTACTTC.

A single count supports this clone. One end of the junction is discordant with germline, which a read error may explain. The rearrangement links TRBV7-7 to TRBJ2-1; 8 positions match TRBD2. This CDR3 is 16 amino acids long. CDR1 SSHAT and CDR2 FNYEAQ come from the germline V gene (reference sequence). The CDR3: CASSATSGVSYNEQFF. The CDR3 DNA sequence: TGTGCTAGCAGCGCAACTAGCGGAGTCTCCTACAATGAGCAGTTCTTC.

The rearrangement joins TRBV5-6 to TRBJ2-7; 9 bases line up with TRBD2. The J segment lost 2 bases and the V segment lost 5 bases, leaving 17 bases of the junction unmatched. CDR1 is SGHDT, CDR2 YYEEEE, per germline. CDR3 length: 18 amino acids. In DNA form, the CDR3 reads TGTGCCAGCAGTAGACTACCGGGACTAGCTTCACTCACCTACGAGCAGTACTTC. Translation gives CASSRLPGLASLTYEQYF.

J is TRBJ1-5 and V is TRBV7-9; D is uncertain. The CDR3 extends over 15 amino acids. Trimming cost V 4 bases and J 8 bases, with 18 bases left between them. Per germline, CDR1 SEHNR and CDR2 FQNEAQ (reference sequence). CDR3 in amino acids: CASSSTEHPGEPQHF. CDR3 DNA sequence: TGTGCCAGCAGCTCCACAGAACACCCCGGTGAGCCCCAGCATTTT.

V and J are TRBV7-2 and TRBJ2-7; 7 bases agree with TRBD2. V shed 1 base and J 2 bases; nucleotides not matched to a gene: 5. There are 15 residues in the CDR3. Per germline, CDR1 SGHTA and CDR2 FQGNSA. The chain's CDR3 is CASSLVASGAYEQYF. In DNA form, the CDR3 reads TGTGCCAGCAGCTTAGTGGCTAGCGGAGCCTACGAGCAGTACTTC.